The clone carrying this T cell receptor beta chain was recorded a few times. Its target is not known. This entry belongs to a study of CD8+ T cells in alopecia areata. Study overall: Dosing with tofacitinib proceeded for 6 to 18 months, followed by 6 months off drug.

The CDR3 covers 14 residues. The V end was cut by 1 base, the J end by 4 bases, with 13 bases between. Germline V CDR1 and CDR2: SQVTM, ANQGSEA. Treatment specified: oral pan-JAK inhibitor, 5-10 mg twice daily. After isolation, RNA underwent reverse transcription to generate cDNA as the sequencing template. Clones were sequenced by immunoSEQ multiplex PCR, and TCRdb holds only the in-frame ones, with some missing. Altogether 85,000 to 95,000 clones are present, around 71% being singletons, with the ten largest covering approximately 15%. Study findings and constraints: Clonality exceeded that of normal scalp in lesional scalp, most notably in alopecia totalis/universalis.

Here the sequenced sample was CD8+ T cells sorted from blood, taken at approximately week 45, from a patient treated with tofacitinib. The origin of this receptor is a human donor with alopecia areata. The V call is TRBV29-1, the J call TRBJ1-1, with a tentative D call TRBD1 (5 bases). CDR3 loop: CSVEATGRGTEAFF. CDR3 DNA sequence: TGCAGCGTTGAAGCTACGGGGCGCGGCACTGAAGCTTTCTTT.